Each of the 2 T cell receptor beta chains below was sequenced from the same sample in a study of cytomegalovirus exposure and HLA in healthy donors. Primers: 60 Vbeta forward and 13 Jbeta reverse. The assay was immunoSEQ multiplex PCR, and TCRdb's table has in-frame clones only and misses some. The sample lists about 110,000 clones; more than 70% were seen once. Sample: PBMCs. The receptors were sampled from a man aged 18 to 35 in good health and CMV-seronegative.

In its sample, this clone was seen once. One junction end disagrees with the germline gene, perhaps due to a read error. V is TRBV19 and J is TRBJ1-1; D is undetermined. The length of the CDR3 is 15 residues. Germline CDR1 is LNHDA and CDR2 is SQIVND (reference sequence). CDR3 sequence reads: CASSTLGRVNAEAFF. DNA of the CDR3: TGTGCCAGTAGCACCCTCGGGCGGGTGAACGCTGAAGCTTTCTTT.

This chain connects TRBV19 to TRBJ1-5; D gene ambiguous. V lost 4 bases and J lost 0, with 10 bases in between. This CDR3 contains 15 residues. Looked up from germline, CDR1 is LNHDA and CDR2 is SQIVND (reference sequence). The CDR3 loop reads CASSREILSNQPQHF. In DNA, the CDR3 is TGTGCCAGTAGTAGGGAGATTCTTAGCAATCAGCCCCAGCATTTT. Using reference TRBV19 and TRBJ1-5 for the parts outside the CDR3, the full variable domain is DGGITQSPKYLFRKEGQNVTLSCEQNLNHDAMYWYRQDPGQGLRLIYYSQIVNDFQKGDIAEGYSVSREKKESFPLTVTSAQKNPTAFYLCASSREILSNQPQHFGDGTRLSIL.